This T cell receptor (beta chain) was identified in a study of blood T cells in healthy people across ages. Study findings and constraints: The fall in TCR beta diversity per million T cells was roughly linear with age.

Comment on this clonotype: What it recognizes is unknown.

PCR was performed a second time for roughly 7 to 11 cycles using a sample-barcoded 5' primer and a J-beta primer mix. TCRdb itself ran the 5' RACE reads through MiXCR, one entry per CDR3 protein. Of just over 1 million distinct CDR3 sequences in the sample, around 43% were seen once. The receptor's source is a woman aged 55-69 years in good health. The specimen sequenced was blood.

The chain's CDR3 is CASSLFKDRSSYEQYF. The CDR3 nucleotides read TGTGCCAGCAGTTTATTTAAGGACAGGAGCTCCTACGAGCAGTACTTC. This rearrangement joins TRBV28 to TRBJ2-7; 7 positions agree with TRBD1. Trimming removed 1 base from V and 0 bases from J; junction bases left unmatched: 6. The CDR3 consists of 16 residues. Germline V gives CDR1 MDHEN, CDR2 SYDVKM.